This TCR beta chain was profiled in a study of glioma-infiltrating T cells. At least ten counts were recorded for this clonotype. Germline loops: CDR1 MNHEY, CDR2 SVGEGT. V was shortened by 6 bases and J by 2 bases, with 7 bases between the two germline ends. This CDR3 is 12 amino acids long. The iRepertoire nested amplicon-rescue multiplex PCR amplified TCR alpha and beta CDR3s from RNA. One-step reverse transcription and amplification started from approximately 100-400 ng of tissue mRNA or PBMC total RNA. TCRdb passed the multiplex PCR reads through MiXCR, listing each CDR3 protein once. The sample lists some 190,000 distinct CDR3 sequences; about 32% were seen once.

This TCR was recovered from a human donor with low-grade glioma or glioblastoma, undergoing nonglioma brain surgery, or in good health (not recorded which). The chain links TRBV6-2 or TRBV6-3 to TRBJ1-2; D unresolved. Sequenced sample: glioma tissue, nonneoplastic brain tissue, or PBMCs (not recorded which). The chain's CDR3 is CASRLGNYGYTF. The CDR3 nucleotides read TGTGCCAGCAGACTGGGAAACTATGGCTACACCTTC.